This TCR beta chain was sequenced during a study of shared clonotypes between healthy human individuals. Here immunoSEQ multiplex PCR was the method, and the copy in TCRdb shows in-frame clones only, minus some. Altogether about 2.1 million clones are present, approximately 92% being singletons, with the ten largest covering more than 1.5%. Selected positively for CCR7 and CD45RO-negative, naive CD8 cells excluded terminally differentiated effector memory CD45RA+ cells. CDR1 SGHNT and CDR2 YYREEE come from the germline V gene (reference sequence). The CDR3 loop spans 11 amino acids. Trimming shortened V by 6 bases and J by 11 bases, and 13 bases separated the two germline ends.

The clonotype was recovered from a man between 18 and 29 years old in good health. Some clones in this sample may be carry-over from other donors' samples. The sequencing input was naive CD8+ T cells from PBMCs. The chain recombines TRBV5-4 with TRBJ2-3; tentatively, D is TRBD1 or TRBD2 (7 bases each). DNA of the CDR3: TGTGCCAGCACCGACAGGGAGGGGCAGTATTTT. It specifies CASTDREGQYF.